These T cell receptor beta chains were read from a single sample in a study of blood T cell repertoires in COVID-19. This table comes from immunoSEQ multiplex PCR, and its TCRdb copy is limited to in-frame clones, with some not included. The sample yields more than 85,000 clones, less than 85% seen once. Sequenced: peripheral blood. These receptors were obtained from a woman in her sixties or seventies with acute or convalescent COVID-19. Each CDR3 is given with its conserved first and last residue. The D gene is left open where the match is weak. Size is stated for part of the rows, as once, few or many counts, or as a class when the clone is expanded.

cdr3_aa	cdr3_nt	d_call	j_call	clone_size	v_call
CASSPLAGEGDTQYF	TGTGCCAGCAGTCCTCTAGCGGGGGAGGGGGATACGCAGTATTTT	TRBD2	TRBJ2-3	few	TRBV27
CASSKTGGQYGYTF	TGTGCCAGCAGTAAGACAGGTGGGCAGTATGGCTACACCTTC	-	TRBJ1-2	-	TRBV6-5
CASSSIGGPDTQYF	TGTGCCAGCAGCTCAATAGGGGGCCCAGATACGCAGTATTTT	TRBD1	TRBJ2-3	-	TRBV7-3
CASRGDRHTEAFF	TGTGCCAGCAGGGGGGACAGACACACTGAAGCTTTCTTT	TRBD1	TRBJ1-1	once	TRBV2
CASSFLGYEQYF	TGTGCCAGCAGCTTTCTAGGCTACGAGCAGTACTTC	-	TRBJ2-7	once	TRBV5-5
CATDRGWNTEAFF	TGTGCCACGGATAGGGGTTGGAACACTGAAGCTTTCTTT	-	TRBJ1-1	-	TRBV30
CASSLSTPRAFF	TGTGCCAGCAGTTTATCGACACCTCGAGCTTTCTTT	-	TRBJ1-1	-	TRBV28
CASSTEGSGGKLFF	TGTGCCAGCAGTACCGAGGGTAGCGGCGGAAAACTGTTTTTT	-	TRBJ1-4	few	TRBV2
CASSRGFREKLFF	TGTGCCAGCAGTAGGGGGTTTCGTGAAAAACTGTTTTTT	-	TRBJ1-4	-	TRBV28
CASILTGNTEAFF	TGTGCCAGCATCCTAACAGGGAACACTGAAGCTTTCTTT	-	TRBJ1-1	-	TRBV6-5
CASRAGTSPDTQYF	TGTGCCAGCAGAGCGGGGACTAGTCCAGATACGCAGTATTTT	TRBD2	TRBJ2-3	-	TRBV6-5
CASSLAGGGNQPQHF	TGTGCCAGCAGTTTAGCGGGCGGCGGCAATCAGCCCCAGCATTTT	-	TRBJ1-5	-	TRBV6-5
CASVTGQGVYEQYF	TGTGCCAGCGTTACGGGACAGGGGGTTTACGAGCAGTACTTC	TRBD1	TRBJ2-7	-	TRBV28
CASSHPLQGLQYF	TGCGCCAGCAGCCACCCCCTACAGGGGCTGCAGTACTTC	TRBD1	TRBJ2-7	-	TRBV4-1
CATSRGRTGSPLHF	TGTGCCACCAGCAGAGGGAGGACTGGCTCACCCCTCCACTTT	-	TRBJ1-6	-	TRBV15
CASSPTRGQGGITDTQYF	TGTGCCAGTAGTCCAACCAGAGGACAGGGGGGCATCACAGATACGCAGTATTTT	TRBD1	TRBJ2-3	-	TRBV19
CAWSYPGTGGKAFF	TGTGCCTGGAGCTATCCCGGGACAGGGGGAAAAGCTTTCTTT	TRBD1	TRBJ1-1	-	TRBV30
CASSWTGGYSSGNTIYF	TGTGCCAGCAGCTGGACAGGGGGCTACTCCTCTGGAAACACCATATATTTT	TRBD1	TRBJ1-3	few	TRBV7-2
CASSLIQGRAAEAFF	TGTGCCAGCAGCCTTATACAGGGAAGGGCGGCTGAAGCTTTCTTT	-	TRBJ1-1	-	TRBV11-3
CATSDTHDTQYF	TGTGCCACCAGTGACACACACGATACGCAGTATTTT	-	TRBJ2-3	-	TRBV24-1
CITGDGYTF	TGCATCACAGGAGATGGCTACACCTTC	-	TRBJ1-2	-	TRBV20-1
CASRLAGDYNEQFF	TGTGCCAGCCGACTAGCGGGGGACTACAATGAGCAGTTCTTC	TRBD2	TRBJ2-1	-	TRBV14
CASSAIQGAFEKLFF	TGCGCCAGCAGCGCAATACAGGGGGCGTTTGAAAAACTGTTTTTT	TRBD1	TRBJ1-4	-	TRBV5-1
CASSLKGLAFSAYEQYF	TGTGCCAGCAGTCTCAAGGGACTAGCGTTTTCGGCCTACGAGCAGTACTTC	TRBD2	TRBJ2-7	-	TRBV27
CAISRTGGETEAFF	TGTGCCATCAGCCGGACAGGGGGAGAGACTGAAGCTTTCTTT	TRBD1	TRBJ1-1	-	TRBV10-3
CASSRFATGSYGYTF	TGTGCCAGCAGTAGGTTTGCGACAGGGTCATATGGCTACACCTTC	TRBD1	TRBJ1-2	-	TRBV2
CASSPTVGVDEQYF	TGTGCCAGCAGCCCAACCGTAGGGGTTGACGAGCAGTACTTC	-	TRBJ2-7	once	TRBV7-6
CAITLDSAGYEQYF	TGTGCCATCACCCTTGACAGCGCCGGCTACGAGCAGTACTTC	-	TRBJ2-7	once	TRBV10-3
CASSATENTEAFF	TGTGCCAGCAGCGCAACAGAGAACACTGAAGCTTTCTTT	-	TRBJ1-1	-	TRBV2